This is a list of T cell receptor beta chains from one sample in a study of OX40 agonist ivuxolimab in advanced cancers. Only in-frame clones appear in the TCRdb table, and some are missing; sequencing was by immunoSEQ multiplex PCR. The data contain tens of thousands of clones, more than 75% of them singletons. This specimen consisted of CD4+ or CD8+ T cells sorted from blood, obtained in a trial of the OX40 agonist ivuxolimab. These receptors were obtained from an adult with an advanced solid tumor such as melanoma, head and neck, liver or kidney cancer. Each CDR3 is given with its conserved first and last residue. A D gene is named only where the DNA matches it firmly. Size is omitted from some rows. Given values are once, few, many or a class for expanded clones.

J gene: TRBJ2-3
D gene: NA
clone size: NA
V gene: TRBV6-6
CDR3 DNA: TGTGCCAGCAGCCCGGACCGTTATACGCAGTATTTT
CDR3 protein: CASSPDRYTQYF

J gene: TRBJ1-1
D gene: NA
clone size: many
V gene: TRBV29-1
CDR3 DNA: TGCAGCGTTTCACAGGGTTCCAGGAACACTGAAGCTTTCTTT
CDR3 protein: CSVSQGSRNTEAFF

J gene: TRBJ1-4
D gene: TRBD1
clone size: NA
V gene: TRBV29-1
CDR3 DNA: TGCAGCGTTGAAGGGGGACAGGGGGCTATTAATGAAAAACTGTTTTTT
CDR3 protein: CSVEGGQGAINEKLFF

J gene: TRBJ2-3
D gene: TRBD2
clone size: NA
V gene: TRBV5-1
CDR3 DNA: TGCGCCAGCAGCTTTTTCGCGGGGGGTGGGACAGATACGCAGTATTTT
CDR3 protein: CASSFFAGGGTDTQYF

J gene: TRBJ1-5
D gene: NA
clone size: NA
V gene: TRBV19
CDR3 DNA: TGTGCCAGTACCATAGGGGCAGGCGGCGGTCAGCCCCAGCATTTT
CDR3 protein: CASTIGAGGGQPQHF

J gene: TRBJ2-5
D gene: NA
clone size: NA
V gene: TRBV5-1
CDR3 DNA: TGCGCCAGCAGCAGGGGGGTCGCCTCGGAGACCCAGTACTTC
CDR3 protein: CASSRGVASETQYF

J gene: TRBJ2-6
D gene: NA
clone size: NA
V gene: TRBV15
CDR3 DNA: TGTGCCACCAGCAGAGGGGCCCAGGGGGGCGCTGGGGCCAACGTCCTGACTTTC
CDR3 protein: CATSRGAQGGAGANVLTF

J gene: TRBJ2-5
D gene: TRBD1
clone size: NA
V gene: TRBV9
CDR3 DNA: TGTGCCAGCAGCGTAGAACAGGGGGTTAACCAGTACTTC
CDR3 protein: CASSVEQGVNQYF

J gene: TRBJ1-3
D gene: NA
clone size: NA
V gene: TRBV5-1
CDR3 DNA: TGCGCCAGCAGTTATAGAGGGGACTACGGGGACACCATATATTTT
CDR3 protein: CASSYRGDYGDTIYF

J gene: TRBJ2-3
D gene: TRBD1
clone size: NA
V gene: TRBV7-8
CDR3 DNA: TGTGCCAGCAGCCCCGACAGGGCCCTAGATACGCAGTATTTT
CDR3 protein: CASSPDRALDTQYF

J gene: TRBJ2-5
D gene: TRBD2
clone size: NA
V gene: TRBV18
CDR3 DNA: TGTGCCAGCTCGCCAATAGGACTAGCGGTAGAGACCCAGTACTTC
CDR3 protein: CASSPIGLAVETQYF

J gene: TRBJ2-7
D gene: TRBD1
clone size: once
V gene: TRBV10-3
CDR3 DNA: TGTGCCATCAGTGAGTCGCGGACAGGGGGCTTTAGCTACGAGCAGTACTTC
CDR3 protein: CAISESRTGGFSYEQYF

J gene: TRBJ1-3
D gene: NA
clone size: NA
V gene: TRBV7-3
CDR3 DNA: TGTGCCAACAGGTCTAGTCATGGAAACACCATATATTTT
CDR3 protein: CANRSSHGNTIYF

J gene: TRBJ2-6
D gene: NA
clone size: NA
V gene: TRBV6-5
CDR3 DNA: TGTGCCAGCAGTCAGGGCGTGCGGGCCAACGTCCTGACTTTC
CDR3 protein: CASSQGVRANVLTF